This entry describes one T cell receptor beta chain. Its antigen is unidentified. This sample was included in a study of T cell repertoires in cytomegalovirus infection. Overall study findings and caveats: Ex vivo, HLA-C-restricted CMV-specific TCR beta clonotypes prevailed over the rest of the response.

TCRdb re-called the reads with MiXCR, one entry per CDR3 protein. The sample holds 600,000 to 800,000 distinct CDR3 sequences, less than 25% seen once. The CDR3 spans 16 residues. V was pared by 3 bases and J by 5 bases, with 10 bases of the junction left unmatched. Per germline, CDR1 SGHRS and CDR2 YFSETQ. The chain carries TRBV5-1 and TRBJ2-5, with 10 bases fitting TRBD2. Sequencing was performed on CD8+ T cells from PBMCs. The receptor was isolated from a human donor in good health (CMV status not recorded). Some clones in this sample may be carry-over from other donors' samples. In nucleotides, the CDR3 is TGCGCCAGCAGCTACTCCCGAGCGGGGGGGCAGGAGACCCAGTACTTC. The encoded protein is CASSYSRAGGQETQYF.